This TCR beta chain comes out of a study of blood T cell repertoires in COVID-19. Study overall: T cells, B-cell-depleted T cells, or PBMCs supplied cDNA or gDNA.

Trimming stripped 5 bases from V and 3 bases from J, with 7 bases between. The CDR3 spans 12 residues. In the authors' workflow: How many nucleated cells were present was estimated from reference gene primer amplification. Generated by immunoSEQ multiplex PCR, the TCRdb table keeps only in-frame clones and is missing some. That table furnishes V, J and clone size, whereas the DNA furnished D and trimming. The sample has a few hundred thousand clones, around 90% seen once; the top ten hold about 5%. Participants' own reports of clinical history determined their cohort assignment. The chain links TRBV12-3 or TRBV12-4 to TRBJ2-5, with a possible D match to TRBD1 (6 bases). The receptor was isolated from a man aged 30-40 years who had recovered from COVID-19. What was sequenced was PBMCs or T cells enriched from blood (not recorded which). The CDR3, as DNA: TGTGCCAGCAGTCGGACAGAAGAGACCCAGTACTTC. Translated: CASSRTEETQYF.